This TCR beta chain was sequenced for a study of OX40 agonist ivuxolimab in advanced cancers. Across the study: Under the entry rules, prior anti-PD-1, anti-PD-L1 or anti-CTLA-4 therapy was allowed, and roughly 39% had some.

CDR1 MNHEY and CDR2 SVGAGI come from the germline V gene. CDR3 length equals 13 residues. V was shortened by 7 bases and J by 8 bases, with 15 bases between the two germline ends. Clones were read by immunoSEQ multiplex PCR, and TCRdb kept only the in-frame ones, dropping some. Of 70,000 to 95,000 clones in the sample, around 90% were seen once. The sequencing used CD4+ or CD8+ T cells sorted from blood, collected in a trial of the OX40 agonist ivuxolimab. V usage is TRBV6-5 and J usage is TRBJ2-1, with D possibly matching TRBD1 (6 bases). This TCR came from an adult with an advanced solid tumor such as melanoma, head and neck, liver or kidney cancer. The CDR3 is CASTPPRGHEQFF. CDR3 DNA: TGTGCCAGCACCCCGCCCAGGGGTCATGAGCAGTTCTTC.